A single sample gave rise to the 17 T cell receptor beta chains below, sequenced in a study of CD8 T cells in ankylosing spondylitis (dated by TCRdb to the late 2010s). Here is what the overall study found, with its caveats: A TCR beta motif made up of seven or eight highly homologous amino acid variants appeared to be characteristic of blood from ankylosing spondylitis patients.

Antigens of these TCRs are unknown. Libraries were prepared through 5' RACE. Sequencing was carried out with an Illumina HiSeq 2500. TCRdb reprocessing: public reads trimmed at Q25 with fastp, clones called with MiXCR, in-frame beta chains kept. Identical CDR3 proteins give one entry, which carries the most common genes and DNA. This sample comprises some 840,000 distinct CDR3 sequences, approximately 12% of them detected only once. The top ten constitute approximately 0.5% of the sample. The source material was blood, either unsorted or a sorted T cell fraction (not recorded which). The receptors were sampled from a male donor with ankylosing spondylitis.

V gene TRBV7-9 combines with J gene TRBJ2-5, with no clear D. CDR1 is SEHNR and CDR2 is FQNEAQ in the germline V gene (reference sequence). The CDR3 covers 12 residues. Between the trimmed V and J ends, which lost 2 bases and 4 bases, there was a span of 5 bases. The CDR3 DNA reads TGTGCCAGCAGCTTAACTGCAGAGACCCAGTACTTC. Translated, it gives CASSLTAETQYF.

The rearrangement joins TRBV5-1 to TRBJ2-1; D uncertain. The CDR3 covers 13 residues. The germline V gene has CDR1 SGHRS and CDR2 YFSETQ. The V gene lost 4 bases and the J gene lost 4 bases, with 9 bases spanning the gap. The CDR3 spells CASSADGYNEQFF. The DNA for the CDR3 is TGCGCCAGCAGCGCAGACGGTTACAATGAGCAGTTCTTC. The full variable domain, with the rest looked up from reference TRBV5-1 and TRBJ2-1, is KAGVTQTPRYLIKTRGQQVTLSCSPISGHRSVSWYQQTPGQGLQFLFEYFSETQRNKGNFPGRFSGRQFSNSRSEMNVSTLELGDSALYLCASSADGYNEQFFGPGTRLTVL.

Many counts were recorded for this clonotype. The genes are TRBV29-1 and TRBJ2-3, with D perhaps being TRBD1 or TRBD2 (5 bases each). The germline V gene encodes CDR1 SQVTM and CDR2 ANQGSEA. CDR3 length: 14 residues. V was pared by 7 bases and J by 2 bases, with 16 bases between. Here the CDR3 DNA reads TGCAGCGCCAGTCCCGGGACCGACACAGATACGCAGTATTTT. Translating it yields CSASPGTDTDTQYF.

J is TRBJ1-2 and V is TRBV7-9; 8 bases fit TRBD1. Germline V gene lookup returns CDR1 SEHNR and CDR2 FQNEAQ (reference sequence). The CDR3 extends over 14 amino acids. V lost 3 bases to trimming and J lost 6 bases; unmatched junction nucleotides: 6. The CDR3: CASSLDREGNGYTF. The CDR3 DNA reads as TGTGCCAGCAGCTTGGACAGGGAAGGAAATGGCTACACCTTC.

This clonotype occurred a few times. The CDR3 here is CSARDPISTDTQYF. The CDR3 DNA follows: TGCAGTGCTAGAGACCCAATAAGCACAGATACGCAGTATTTT. The genes are TRBV20-1 and TRBJ2-3; D not certain. Trimming took 0 bases from V and 0 from J, leaving 7 bases between them. Germline lookup yields CDR1 DFQATT and CDR2 SNEGSKA (reference sequence). The CDR3 contains 14 residues.

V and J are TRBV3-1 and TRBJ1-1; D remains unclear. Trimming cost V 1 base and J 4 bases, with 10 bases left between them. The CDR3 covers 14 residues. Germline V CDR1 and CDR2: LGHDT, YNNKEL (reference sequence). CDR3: CASSQGGMGTEAFF. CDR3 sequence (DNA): TGTGCCAGCAGCCAAGGTGGAATGGGCACTGAAGCTTTCTTT.

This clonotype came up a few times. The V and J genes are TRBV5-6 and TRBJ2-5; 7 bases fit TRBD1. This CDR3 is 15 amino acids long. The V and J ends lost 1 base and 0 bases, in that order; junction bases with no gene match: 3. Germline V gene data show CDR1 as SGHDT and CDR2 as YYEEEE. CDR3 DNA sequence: TGTGCCAGCAGCTTGTGGGACAGAGACCAAGAGACCCAGTACTTC. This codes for CASSLWDRDQETQYF.

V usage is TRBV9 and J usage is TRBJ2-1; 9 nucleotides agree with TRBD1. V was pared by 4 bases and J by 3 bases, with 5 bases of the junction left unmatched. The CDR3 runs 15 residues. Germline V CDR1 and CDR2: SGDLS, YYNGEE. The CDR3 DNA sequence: TGTGCCAGCAGCCGGAGGGACAGGGACTACAATGAGCAGTTCTTC. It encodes CASSRRDRDYNEQFF.

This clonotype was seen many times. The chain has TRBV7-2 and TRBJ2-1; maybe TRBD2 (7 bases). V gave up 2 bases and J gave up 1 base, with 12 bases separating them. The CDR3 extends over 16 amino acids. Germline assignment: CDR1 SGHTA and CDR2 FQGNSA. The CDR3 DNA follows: TGTGCCAGCAGCTTATCGGCGGGGGCATCCTACAATGAGCAGTTCTTC. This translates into CASSLSAGASYNEQFF.

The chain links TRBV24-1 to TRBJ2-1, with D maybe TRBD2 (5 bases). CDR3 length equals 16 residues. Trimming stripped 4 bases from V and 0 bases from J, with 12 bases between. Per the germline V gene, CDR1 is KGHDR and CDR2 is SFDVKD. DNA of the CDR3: TGTGCCACCAGTGACCCGAGGGCCAGCTCCTACAATGAGCAGTTCTTC. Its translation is CATSDPRASSYNEQFF.

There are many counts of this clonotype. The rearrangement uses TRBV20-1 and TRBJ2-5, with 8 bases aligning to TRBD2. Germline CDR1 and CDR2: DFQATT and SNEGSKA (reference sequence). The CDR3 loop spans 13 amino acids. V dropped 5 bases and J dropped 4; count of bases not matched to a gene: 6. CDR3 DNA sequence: TGCAGTGCTCCCTCGGGAGGGCCAGAGACCCAGTACTTC. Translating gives CSAPSGGPETQYF.

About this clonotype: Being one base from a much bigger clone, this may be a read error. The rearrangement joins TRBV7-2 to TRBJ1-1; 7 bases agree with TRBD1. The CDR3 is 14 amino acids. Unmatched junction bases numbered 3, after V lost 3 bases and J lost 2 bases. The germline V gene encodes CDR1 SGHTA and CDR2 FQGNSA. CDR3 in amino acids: CASSFDRDNTEAFF. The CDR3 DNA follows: TGTGCCAGCAGCTTTGACAGGGACAACACTGAAGCTTTCTTT.

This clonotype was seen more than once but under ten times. DNA of the CDR3: TGCAGTGCTAGTCGCGGGAGCCTCCAAGAGACCCAGTACTTC. It translates to CSASRGSLQETQYF. The rearrangement joins TRBV20-1 to TRBJ2-5; 7 nucleotides match TRBD2. Germline loops: CDR1 DFQATT, CDR2 SNEGSKA (reference sequence). With V trimmed by 3 bases and J by 1 base, 5 bases remained unmatched. This CDR3 contains 14 residues.

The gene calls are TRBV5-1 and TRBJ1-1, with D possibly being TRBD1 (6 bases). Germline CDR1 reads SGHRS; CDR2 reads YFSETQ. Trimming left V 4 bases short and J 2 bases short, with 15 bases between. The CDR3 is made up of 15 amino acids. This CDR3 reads CASSRTGIRNTEAFF. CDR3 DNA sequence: TGCGCCAGCAGCCGAACAGGGATTCGAAACACTGAAGCTTTCTTT. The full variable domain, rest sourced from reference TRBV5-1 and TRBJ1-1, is KAGVTQTPRYLIKTRGQQVTLSCSPISGHRSVSWYQQTPGQGLQFLFEYFSETQRNKGNFPGRFSGRQFSNSRSEMNVSTLELGDSALYLCASSRTGIRNTEAFFGQGTRLTVV.

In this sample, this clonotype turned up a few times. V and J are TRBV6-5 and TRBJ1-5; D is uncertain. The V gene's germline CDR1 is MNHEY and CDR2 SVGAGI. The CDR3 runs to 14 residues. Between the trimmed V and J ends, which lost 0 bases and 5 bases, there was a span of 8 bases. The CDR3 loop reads CASSYSRVDQPQHF. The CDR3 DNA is TGTGCCAGCAGTTACTCGAGGGTGGATCAGCCCCAGCATTTT.

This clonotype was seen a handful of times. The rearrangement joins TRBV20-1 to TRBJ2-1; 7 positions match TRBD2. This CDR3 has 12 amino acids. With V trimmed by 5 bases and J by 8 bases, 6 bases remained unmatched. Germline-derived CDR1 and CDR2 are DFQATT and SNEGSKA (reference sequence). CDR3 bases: TGCAGTGCTCGTGGGCGGGAGTATGAGCAGTTCTTC. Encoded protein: CSARGREYEQFF.

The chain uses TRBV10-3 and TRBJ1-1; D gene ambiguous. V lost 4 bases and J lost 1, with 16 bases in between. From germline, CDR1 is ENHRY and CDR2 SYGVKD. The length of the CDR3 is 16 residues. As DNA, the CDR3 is TGTGCCATCAGTGCCAGGACCTTTGATTCGAACACTGAAGCTTTCTTT. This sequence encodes CAISARTFDSNTEAFF.